This entry is about one T cell receptor (beta chain). The V end lost 4 bases, the J end lost 4 bases, and 16 bases lay between the germline ends. The CDR3 runs to 15 residues. Per the germline V gene, CDR1 is SEHNR and CDR2 is FQNEAQ (reference sequence). TCRdb re-derived calls from the PCR reads in MiXCR, one entry per CDR3 protein. The sample contains 85,000 to 120,000 distinct CDR3 sequences, roughly 51% of which appear only once. These data originate in a study of CDR3 diversity in severe acne. The sample comprised blood. This sequence joins TRBV7-9 and TRBJ1-2, with D possibly matching TRBD1 (6 bases). The receptor's source is a male donor with acne. The CDR3 DNA reads TGTGCCAGCAGCTCCTTGTCTGCAGGGGCCTATGGCTACACCTTC. It is translated as CASSSLSAGAYGYTF.